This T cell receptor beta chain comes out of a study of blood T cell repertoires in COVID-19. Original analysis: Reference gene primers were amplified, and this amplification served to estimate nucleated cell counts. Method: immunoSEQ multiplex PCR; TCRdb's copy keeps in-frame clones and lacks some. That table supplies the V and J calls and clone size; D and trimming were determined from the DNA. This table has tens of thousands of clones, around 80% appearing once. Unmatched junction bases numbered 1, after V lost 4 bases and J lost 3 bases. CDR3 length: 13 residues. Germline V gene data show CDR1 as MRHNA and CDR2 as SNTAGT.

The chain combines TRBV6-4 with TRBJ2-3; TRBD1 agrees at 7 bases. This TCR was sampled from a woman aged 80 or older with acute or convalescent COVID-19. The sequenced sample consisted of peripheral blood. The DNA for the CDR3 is TGTGCCAGCAGTGCAGGGGGAACAGATACGCAGTATTTT. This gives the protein CASSAGGTDTQYF.